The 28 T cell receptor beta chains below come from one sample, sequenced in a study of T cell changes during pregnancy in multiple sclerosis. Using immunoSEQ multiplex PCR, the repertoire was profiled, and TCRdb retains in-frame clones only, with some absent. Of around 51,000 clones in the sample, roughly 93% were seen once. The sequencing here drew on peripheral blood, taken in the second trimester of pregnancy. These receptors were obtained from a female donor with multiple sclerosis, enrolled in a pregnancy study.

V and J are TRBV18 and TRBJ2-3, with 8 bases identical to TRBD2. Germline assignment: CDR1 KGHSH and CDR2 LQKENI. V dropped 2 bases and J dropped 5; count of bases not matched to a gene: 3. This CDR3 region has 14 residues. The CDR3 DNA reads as TGTGCCAGCTCACCAATTAGCGGGGAAGATACGCAGTATTTT. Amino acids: CASSPISGEDTQYF.

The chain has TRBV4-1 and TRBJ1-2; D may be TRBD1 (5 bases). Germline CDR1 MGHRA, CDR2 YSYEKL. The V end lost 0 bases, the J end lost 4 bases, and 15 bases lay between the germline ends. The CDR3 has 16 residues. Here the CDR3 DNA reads TGCGCCAGCAGCCAAGATAAGGGCGGGGGGAGCTATGGCTACACCTTC. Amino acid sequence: CASSQDKGGGSYGYTF.

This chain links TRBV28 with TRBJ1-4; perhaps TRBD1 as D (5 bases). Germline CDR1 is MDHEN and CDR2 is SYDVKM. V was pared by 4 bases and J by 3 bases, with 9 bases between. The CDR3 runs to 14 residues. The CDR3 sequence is CASSSTDPNEKLFF. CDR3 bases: TGTGCCAGCAGTTCGACAGACCCTAATGAAAAACTGTTTTTT.

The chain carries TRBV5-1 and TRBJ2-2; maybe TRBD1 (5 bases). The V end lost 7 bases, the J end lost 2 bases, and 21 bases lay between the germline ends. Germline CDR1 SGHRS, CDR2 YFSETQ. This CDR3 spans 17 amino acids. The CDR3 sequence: CASADITGRVNTGELFF. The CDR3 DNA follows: TGCGCCAGCGCGGATATCACAGGCAGGGTAAACACCGGGGAGCTGTTTTTT.

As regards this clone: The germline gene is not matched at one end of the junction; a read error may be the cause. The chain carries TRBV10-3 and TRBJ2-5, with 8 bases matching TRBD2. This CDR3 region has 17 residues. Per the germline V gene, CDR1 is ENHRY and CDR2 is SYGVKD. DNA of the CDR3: TGTGCCAGCAGTGATCCGTTAGCGGGAATGGCACAAGAGACCCAGTACTTC. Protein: CASSDPLAGMAQETQYF.

The CDR3 sequence is CASSGRTGDTGELFF. CDR3 DNA sequence: TGTGCCAGCAGCGGACGGACAGGGGACACCGGGGAGCTGTTTTTT. The V gene is TRBV9, the J gene TRBJ2-2, with TRBD1 identical over 9 bases. This CDR3 has 15 residues. Germline V CDR1 and CDR2: SGDLS, YYNGEE. V was pared by 3 bases and J by 3 bases, with 3 bases of the junction left unmatched.

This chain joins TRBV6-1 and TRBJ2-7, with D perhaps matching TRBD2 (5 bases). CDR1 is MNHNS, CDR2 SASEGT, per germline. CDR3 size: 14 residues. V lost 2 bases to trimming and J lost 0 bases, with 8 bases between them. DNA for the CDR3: TGTGCCAGCAGTGAAATGGGGAGCTCCTACGAGCAGTACTTC. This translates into CASSEMGSSYEQYF.

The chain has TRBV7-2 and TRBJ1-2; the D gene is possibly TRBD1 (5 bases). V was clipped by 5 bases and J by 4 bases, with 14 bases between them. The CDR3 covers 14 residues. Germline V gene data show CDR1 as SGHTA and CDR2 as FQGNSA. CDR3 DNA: TGTGCCAGCAGCCTGCAGGGATCCTTCTATGGCTACACCTTC. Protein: CASSLQGSFYGYTF.

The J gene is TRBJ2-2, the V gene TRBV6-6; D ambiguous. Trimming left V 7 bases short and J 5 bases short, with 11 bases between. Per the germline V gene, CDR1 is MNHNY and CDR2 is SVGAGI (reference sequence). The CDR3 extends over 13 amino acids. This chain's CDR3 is CASTSTGTGELFF. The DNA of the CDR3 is TGTGCCAGCACCTCGACTGGGACCGGGGAGCTGTTTTTT.

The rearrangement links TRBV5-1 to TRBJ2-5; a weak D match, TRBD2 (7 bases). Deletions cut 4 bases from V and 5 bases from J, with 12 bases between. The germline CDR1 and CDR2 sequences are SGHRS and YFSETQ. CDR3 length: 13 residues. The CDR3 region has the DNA TGCGCCAGCAGCCCCGCGGGGGCGGAGACCCAGTACTTC. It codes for CASSPAGAETQYF.

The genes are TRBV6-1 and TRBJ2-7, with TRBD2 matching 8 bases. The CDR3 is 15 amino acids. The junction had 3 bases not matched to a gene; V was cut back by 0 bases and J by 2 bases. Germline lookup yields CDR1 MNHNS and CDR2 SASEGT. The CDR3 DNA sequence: TGTGCCAGCAGTGAAGCTCCGGGAGGGCCCTACGAGCAGTACTTC. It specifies CASSEAPGGPYEQYF.

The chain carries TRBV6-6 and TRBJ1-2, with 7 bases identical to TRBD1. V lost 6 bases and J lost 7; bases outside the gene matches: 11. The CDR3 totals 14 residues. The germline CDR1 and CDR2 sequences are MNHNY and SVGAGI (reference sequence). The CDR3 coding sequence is TGTGCCAGCAGCCGAGAGAGGGGGCTGGGTGGCTACACCTTC. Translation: CASSRERGLGGYTF.

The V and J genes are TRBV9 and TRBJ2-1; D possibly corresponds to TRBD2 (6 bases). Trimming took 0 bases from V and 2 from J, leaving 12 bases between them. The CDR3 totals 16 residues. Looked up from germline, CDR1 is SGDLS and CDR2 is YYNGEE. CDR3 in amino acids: CASSVVAGNPYNEQFF. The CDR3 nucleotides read TGTGCCAGCAGCGTAGTGGCGGGAAACCCCTACAATGAGCAGTTCTTC.

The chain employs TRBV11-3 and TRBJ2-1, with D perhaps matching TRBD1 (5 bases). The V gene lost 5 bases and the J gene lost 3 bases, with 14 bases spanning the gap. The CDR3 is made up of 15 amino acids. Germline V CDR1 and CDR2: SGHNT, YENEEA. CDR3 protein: CASSVAERGYNEQFF. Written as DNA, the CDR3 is TGTGCCAGCAGCGTAGCCGAAAGGGGCTACAATGAGCAGTTCTTC.

The CDR3: CASSSPGTGVSDEQFF. The CDR3, as DNA: TGTGCCAGCAGTTCCCCCGGGACAGGGGTGTCGGATGAGCAGTTCTTC. The chain employs TRBV27 and TRBJ2-1; 10 bases are shared with TRBD1. This CDR3 contains 16 residues. Germline V lookup: CDR1 MNHEY, CDR2 SMNVEV (reference sequence). After removal of 4 bases from V and 8 bases from J, the junction contained 11 bases not matched to a gene.

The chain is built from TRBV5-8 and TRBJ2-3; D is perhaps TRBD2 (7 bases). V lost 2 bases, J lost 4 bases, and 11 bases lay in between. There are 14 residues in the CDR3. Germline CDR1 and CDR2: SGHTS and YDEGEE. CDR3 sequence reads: CASSLGGAADTQYF. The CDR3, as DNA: TGTGCCAGCAGCTTAGGGGGGGCGGCAGATACGCAGTATTTT.

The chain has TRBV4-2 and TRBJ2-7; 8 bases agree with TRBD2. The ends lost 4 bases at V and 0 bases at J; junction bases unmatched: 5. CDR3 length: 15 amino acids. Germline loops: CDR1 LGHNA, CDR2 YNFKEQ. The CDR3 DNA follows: TGTGCCAGCAGCCCCACTAGCGGAGCCTCCTACGAGCAGTACTTC. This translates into CASSPTSGASYEQYF.

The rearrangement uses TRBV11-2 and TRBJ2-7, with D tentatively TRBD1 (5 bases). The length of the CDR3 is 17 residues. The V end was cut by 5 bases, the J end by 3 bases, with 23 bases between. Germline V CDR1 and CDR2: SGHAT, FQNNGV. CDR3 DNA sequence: TGTGCCAGCAGCCACGGCGCAGGGCCGTCAAAGTTCTACGAGCAGTACTTC. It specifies CASSHGAGPSKFYEQYF.

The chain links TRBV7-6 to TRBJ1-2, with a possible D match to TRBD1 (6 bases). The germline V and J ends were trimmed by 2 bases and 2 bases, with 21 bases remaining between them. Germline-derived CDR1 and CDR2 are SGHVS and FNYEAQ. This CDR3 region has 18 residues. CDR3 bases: TGTGCCAGCAGCTTATATGGGGGGGGGCAGAGCCTCAACTATGGCTACACCTTC. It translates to CASSLYGGGQSLNYGYTF.

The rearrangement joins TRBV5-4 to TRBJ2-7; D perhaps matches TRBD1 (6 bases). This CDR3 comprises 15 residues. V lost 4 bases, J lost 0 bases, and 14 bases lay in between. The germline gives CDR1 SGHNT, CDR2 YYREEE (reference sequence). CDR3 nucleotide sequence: TGTGCCAGCAGCAACCGGGACAAGAGCTCCTACGAGCAGTACTTC. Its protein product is CASSNRDKSSYEQYF.

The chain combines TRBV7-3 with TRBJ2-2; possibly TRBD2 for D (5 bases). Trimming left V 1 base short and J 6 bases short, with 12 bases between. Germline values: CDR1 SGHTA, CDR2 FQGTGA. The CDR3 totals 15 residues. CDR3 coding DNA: TGTGCCAGCAGCTTAAGAACGGGGTCGCCCGGGGAGCTGTTTTTT. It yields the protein CASSLRTGSPGELFF.

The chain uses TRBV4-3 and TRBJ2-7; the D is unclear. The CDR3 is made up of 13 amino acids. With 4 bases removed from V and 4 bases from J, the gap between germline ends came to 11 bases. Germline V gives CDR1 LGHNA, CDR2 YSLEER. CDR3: CASSPSPGYEQYF. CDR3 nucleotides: TGCGCCAGCAGCCCGTCCCCGGGTTACGAGCAGTACTTC.

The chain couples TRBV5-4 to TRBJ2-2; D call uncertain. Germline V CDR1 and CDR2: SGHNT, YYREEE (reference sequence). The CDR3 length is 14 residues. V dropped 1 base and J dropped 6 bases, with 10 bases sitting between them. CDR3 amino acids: CASSLSLVPGELFF. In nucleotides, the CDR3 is TGTGCCAGCAGCTTGTCTCTAGTCCCCGGGGAGCTGTTTTTT. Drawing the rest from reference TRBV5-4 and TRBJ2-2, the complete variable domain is ETGVTQSPTHLIKTRGQQVTLRCSSQSGHNTVSWYQQALGQGPQFIFQYYREEENGRGNFPPRFSGLQFPNYSSELNVNALELDDSALYLCASSLSLVPGELFFGEGSRLTVL.

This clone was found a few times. CDR3 region: CASSGLAGDTDTQYF. CDR3 coding DNA: TGTGCCAGCAGTGGACTAGCGGGAGACACAGATACGCAGTATTTT. V is TRBV6-1 and J is TRBJ2-3, with 12 nucleotides matching TRBD2. The length of the CDR3 is 15 residues. V shed 4 bases, J shed 2 bases, and the junction held 1 base outside the gene matches. The germline V gene encodes CDR1 MNHNS and CDR2 SASEGT.

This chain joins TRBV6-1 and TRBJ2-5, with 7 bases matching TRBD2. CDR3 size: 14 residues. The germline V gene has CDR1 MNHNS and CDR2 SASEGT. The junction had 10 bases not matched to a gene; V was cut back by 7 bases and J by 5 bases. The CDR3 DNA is TGTGCCAGCAAGGTGGCGGGGGTGCGGGAGACCCAGTACTTC. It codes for CASKVAGVRETQYF.

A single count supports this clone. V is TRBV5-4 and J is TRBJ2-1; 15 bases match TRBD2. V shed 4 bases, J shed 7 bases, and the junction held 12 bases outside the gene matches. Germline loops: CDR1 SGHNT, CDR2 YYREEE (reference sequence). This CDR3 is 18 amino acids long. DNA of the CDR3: TGTGCCAGCAGCAGGGCCGGACTAGCGGGAGGGCCGCAGAATGAGCAGTTCTTC. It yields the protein CASSRAGLAGGPQNEQFF.

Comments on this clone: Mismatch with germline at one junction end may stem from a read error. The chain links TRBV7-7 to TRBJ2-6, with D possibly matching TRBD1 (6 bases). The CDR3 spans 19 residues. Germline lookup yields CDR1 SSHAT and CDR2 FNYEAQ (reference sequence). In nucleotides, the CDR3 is TGTGCTAGCAGCCCCGAGGCCAGGGGATTTTTATCTGGGGCCAACGTCCTGACTTTC. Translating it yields CASSPEARGFLSGANVLTF.

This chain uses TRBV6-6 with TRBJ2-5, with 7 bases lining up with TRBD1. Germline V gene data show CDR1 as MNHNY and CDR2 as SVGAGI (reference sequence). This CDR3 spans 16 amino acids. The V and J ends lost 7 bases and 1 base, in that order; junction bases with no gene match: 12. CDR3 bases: TGTGCCAGCACTACGGGACAGACCCTCAGCCAAGAGACCCAGTACTTC. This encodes CASTTGQTLSQETQYF.